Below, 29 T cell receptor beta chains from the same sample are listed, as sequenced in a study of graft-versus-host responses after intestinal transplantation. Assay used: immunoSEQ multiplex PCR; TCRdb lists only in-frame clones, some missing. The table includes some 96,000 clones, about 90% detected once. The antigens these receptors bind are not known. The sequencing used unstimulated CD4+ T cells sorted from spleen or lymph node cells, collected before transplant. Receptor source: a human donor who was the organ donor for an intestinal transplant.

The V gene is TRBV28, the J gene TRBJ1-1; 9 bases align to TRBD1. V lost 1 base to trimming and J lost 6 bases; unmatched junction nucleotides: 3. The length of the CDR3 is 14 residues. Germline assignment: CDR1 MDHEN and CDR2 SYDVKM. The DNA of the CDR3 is TGTGCCAGCAGTTTATCGGGACAGGGCGCTGAAGCTTTCTTT. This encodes CASSLSGQGAEAFF.

The CDR3: CASSPRDPYNEQFF. The CDR3 bases are TGCGCCAGCAGCCCTAGAGACCCTTACAATGAGCAGTTCTTC. The rearrangement uses TRBV5-1 and TRBJ2-1; D call uncertain. Trimming stripped 4 bases from V and 4 bases from J, with 12 bases between. The CDR3 is made up of 14 amino acids. CDR1 and CDR2 (germline): SGHRS, YFSETQ.

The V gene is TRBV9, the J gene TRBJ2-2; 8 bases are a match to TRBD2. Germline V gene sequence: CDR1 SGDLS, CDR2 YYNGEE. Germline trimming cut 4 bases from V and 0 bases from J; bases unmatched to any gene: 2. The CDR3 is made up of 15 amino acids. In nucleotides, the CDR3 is TGTGCCAGCAGCCCGGGGGGGTCGAACACCGGGGAGCTGTTTTTT. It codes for CASSPGGSNTGELFF.

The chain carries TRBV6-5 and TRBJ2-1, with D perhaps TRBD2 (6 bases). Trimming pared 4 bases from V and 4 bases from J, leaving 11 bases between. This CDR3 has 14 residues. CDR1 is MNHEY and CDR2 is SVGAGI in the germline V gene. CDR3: CASSSRDLYNEQFF. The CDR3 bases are TGTGCCAGCAGTTCCCGGGACTTATACAATGAGCAGTTCTTC.

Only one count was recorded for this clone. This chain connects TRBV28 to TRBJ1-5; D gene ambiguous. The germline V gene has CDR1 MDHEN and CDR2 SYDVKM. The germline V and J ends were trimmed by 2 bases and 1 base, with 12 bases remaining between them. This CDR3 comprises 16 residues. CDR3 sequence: CASSLMAPGSNQPQHF. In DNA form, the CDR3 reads TGTGCCAGCAGTTTAATGGCTCCCGGGAGCAATCAGCCCCAGCATTTT.

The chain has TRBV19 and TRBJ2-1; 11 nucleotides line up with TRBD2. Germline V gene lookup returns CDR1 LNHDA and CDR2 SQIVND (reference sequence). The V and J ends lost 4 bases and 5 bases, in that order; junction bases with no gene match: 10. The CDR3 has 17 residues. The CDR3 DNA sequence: TGTGCCAGTAGTACCTCCCTACTAGCGGGGGTTGACAATGAGCAGTTCTTC. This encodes CASSTSLLAGVDNEQFF.

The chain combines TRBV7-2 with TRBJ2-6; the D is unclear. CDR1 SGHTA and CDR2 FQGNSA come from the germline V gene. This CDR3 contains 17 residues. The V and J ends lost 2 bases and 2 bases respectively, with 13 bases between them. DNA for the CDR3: TGTGCCAGCAGCTTATTTCCTCAAGTCCCTGGGGCCAACGTCCTGACTTTC. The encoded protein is CASSLFPQVPGANVLTF.

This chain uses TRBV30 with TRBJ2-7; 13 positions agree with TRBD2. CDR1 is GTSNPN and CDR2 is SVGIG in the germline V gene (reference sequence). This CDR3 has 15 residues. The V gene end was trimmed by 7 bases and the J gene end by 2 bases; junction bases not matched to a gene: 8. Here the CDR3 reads CALGLAGAPPYEQYF. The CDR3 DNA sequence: TGTGCCTTAGGACTAGCGGGGGCCCCCCCCTACGAGCAGTACTTC.

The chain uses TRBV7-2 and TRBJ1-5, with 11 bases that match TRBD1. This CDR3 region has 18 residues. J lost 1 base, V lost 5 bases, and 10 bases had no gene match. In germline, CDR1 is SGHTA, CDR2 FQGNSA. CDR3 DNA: TGTGCCAGCAGCCGGACAGGGGGCTGGGGTTACAGCAATCAGCCCCAGCATTTT. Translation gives CASSRTGGWGYSNQPQHF.

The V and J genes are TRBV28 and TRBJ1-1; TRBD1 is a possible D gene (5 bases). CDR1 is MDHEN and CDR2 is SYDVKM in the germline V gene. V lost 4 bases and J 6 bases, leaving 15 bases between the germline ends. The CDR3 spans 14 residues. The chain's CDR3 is CASSSRGWRPEAFF. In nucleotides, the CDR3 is TGTGCCAGCAGTTCGCGGGGGTGGAGGCCTGAAGCTTTCTTT.

CDR3 protein: CASRTGTSTYGYTF. The CDR3 nucleotides are TGCGCCAGCAGGACAGGTACCTCTACCTATGGCTACACCTTC. The chain is built from TRBV10-1 and TRBJ1-2; TRBD1 is a possible D gene (6 bases). From germline, CDR1 is WNHNN and CDR2 SYGVQD (reference sequence). V lost 6 bases to trimming and J lost 4 bases, with 15 bases between them. The CDR3 sequence is 14 residues long.

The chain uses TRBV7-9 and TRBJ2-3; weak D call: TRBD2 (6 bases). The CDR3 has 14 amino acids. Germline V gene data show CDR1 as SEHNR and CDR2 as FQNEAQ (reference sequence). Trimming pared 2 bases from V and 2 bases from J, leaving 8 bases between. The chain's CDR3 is CASSLTGVTDTQYF. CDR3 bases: TGTGCCAGCAGCTTAACGGGAGTCACAGATACGCAGTATTTT.

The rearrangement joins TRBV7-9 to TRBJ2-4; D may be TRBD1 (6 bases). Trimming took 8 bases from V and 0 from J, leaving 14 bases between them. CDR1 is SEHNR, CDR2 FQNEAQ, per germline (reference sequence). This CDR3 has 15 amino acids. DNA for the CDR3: TGTGCCAGCGGGGCGGACAGTCTAGCCAAAAACATTCAGTACTTC. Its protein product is CASGADSLAKNIQYF. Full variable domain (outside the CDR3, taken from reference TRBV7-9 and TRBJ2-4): DTGVSQNPRHKITKRGQNVTFRCDPISEHNRLYWYRQTLGQGPEFLTYFQNEAQLEKSRLLSDRFSAERPKGSFSTLEIQRTEQGDSAMYLCASGADSLAKNIQYFGAGTRLSVL.

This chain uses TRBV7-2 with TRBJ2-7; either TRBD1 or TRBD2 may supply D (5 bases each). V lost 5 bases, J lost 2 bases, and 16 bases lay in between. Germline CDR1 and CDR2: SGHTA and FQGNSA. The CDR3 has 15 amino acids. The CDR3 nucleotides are TGTGCCAGCAGCCAAATCCGGGACCGCGCCTACGAGCAGTACTTC. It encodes CASSQIRDRAYEQYF.

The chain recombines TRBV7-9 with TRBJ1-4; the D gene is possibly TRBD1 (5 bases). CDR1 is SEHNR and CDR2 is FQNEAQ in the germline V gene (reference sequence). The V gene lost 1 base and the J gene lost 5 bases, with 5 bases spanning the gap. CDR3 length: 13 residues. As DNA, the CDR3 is TGTGCCAGCAGCTTAGACAGGAATGAAAAACTGTTTTTT. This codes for CASSLDRNEKLFF.

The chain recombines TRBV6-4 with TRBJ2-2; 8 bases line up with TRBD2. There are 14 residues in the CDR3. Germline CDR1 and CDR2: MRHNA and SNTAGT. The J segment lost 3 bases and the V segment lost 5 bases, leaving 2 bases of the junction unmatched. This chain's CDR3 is CASSQAGDTGELFF. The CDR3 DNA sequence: TGTGCCAGCAGTCAAGCGGGAGACACCGGGGAGCTGTTTTTT.

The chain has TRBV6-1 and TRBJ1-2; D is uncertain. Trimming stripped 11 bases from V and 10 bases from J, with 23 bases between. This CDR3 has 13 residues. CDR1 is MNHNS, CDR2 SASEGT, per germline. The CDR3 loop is CAALRSPKVSYTF. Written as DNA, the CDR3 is TGTGCCGCCCTGAGGAGCCCCAAGGTCTCCTACACCTTC.

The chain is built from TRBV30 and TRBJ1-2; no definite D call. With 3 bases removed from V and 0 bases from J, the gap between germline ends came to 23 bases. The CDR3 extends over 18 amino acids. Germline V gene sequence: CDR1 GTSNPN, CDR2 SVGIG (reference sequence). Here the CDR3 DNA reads TGTGCCTGGAGGTCCTGGAGTGTATTTGAGTCTCCTAACTATGGCTACACCTTC. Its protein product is CAWRSWSVFESPNYGYTF. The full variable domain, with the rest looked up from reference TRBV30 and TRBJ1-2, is SQTIHQWPATLVQPVGSPLSLECTVEGTSNPNLYWYRQAAGRGLQLLFYSVGIGQISSEVPQNLSASRPQDRQFILSSKKLLLSDSGFYLCAWRSWSVFESPNYGYTFGSGTRLTVV.

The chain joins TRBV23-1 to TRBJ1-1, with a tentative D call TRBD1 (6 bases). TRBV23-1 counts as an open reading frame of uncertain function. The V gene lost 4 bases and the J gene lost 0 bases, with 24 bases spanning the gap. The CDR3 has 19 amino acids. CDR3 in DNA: TGCGCCAGCAGTCGTAATAACGGGGTCGGGGGCAAGATGAACACTGAAGCTTTCTTT. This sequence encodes CASSRNNGVGGKMNTEAFF.

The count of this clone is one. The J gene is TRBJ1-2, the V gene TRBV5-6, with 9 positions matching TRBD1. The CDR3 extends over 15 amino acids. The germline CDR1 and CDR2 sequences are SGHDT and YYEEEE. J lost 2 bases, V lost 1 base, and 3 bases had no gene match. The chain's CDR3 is CASSLWDRENYGYTF. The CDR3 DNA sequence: TGTGCCAGCAGCTTGTGGGACAGGGAAAACTATGGCTACACCTTC.

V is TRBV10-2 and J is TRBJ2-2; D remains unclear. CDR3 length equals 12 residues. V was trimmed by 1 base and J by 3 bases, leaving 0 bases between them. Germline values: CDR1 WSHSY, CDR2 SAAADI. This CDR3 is CASSEYTGELFF. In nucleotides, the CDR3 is TGCGCCAGCAGTGAGTACACCGGGGAGCTGTTTTTT.

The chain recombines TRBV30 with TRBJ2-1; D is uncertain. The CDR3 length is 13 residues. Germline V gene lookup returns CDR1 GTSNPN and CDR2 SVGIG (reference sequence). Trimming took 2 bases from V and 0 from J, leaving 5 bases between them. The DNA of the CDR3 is TGTGCCTGGAGTCAGGACTCCTACAATGAGCAGTTCTTC. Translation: CAWSQDSYNEQFF.

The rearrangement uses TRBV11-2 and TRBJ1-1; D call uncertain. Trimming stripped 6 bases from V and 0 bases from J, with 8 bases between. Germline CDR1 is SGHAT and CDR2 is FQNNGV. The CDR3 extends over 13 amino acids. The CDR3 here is CASSSGMNTEAFF. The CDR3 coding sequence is TGTGCCAGCAGTTCTGGGATGAACACTGAAGCTTTCTTT.

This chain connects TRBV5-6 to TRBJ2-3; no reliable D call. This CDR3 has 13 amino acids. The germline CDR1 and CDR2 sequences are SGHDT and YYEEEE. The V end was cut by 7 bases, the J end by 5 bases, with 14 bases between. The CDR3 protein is CASEWTEGDTQYF. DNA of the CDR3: TGTGCCAGCGAGTGGACGGAAGGAGATACGCAGTATTTT.

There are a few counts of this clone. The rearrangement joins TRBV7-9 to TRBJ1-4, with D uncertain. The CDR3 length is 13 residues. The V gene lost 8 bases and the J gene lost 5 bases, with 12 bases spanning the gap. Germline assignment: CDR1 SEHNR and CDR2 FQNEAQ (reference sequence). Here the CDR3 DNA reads TGTGCCAGCGCCTGGCAGCGGAATGAAAAACTGTTTTTT. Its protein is CASAWQRNEKLFF. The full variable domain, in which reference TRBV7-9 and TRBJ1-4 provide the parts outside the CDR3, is DTGVSQNPRHKITKRGQNVTFRCDPISEHNRLYWYRQTLGQGPEFLTYFQNEAQLEKSRLLSDRFSAERPKGSFSTLEIQRTEQGDSAMYLCASAWQRNEKLFFGSGTQLSVL.

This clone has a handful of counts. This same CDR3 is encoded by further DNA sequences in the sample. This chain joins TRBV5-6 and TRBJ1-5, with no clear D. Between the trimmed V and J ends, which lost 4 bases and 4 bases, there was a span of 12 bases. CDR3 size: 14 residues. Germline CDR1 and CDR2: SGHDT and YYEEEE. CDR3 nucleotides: TGTGCCAGCAGCCCCTTGGATCTTAATCAGCCCCAGCATTTT. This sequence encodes CASSPLDLNQPQHF.

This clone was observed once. The CDR3 bases are TGTGCCACCAGCGTGGACAGGGAGGGGGCCTACGAGCAGTACTTC. Translating gives CATSVDREGAYEQYF. J is TRBJ2-7 and V is TRBV15; maybe TRBD1 (8 bases). The V gene lost 5 bases and the J gene lost 2 bases, with 16 bases spanning the gap. CDR1 and CDR2 (germline): LNHNV, YYDKDF (reference sequence). The CDR3 is 15 residues long.

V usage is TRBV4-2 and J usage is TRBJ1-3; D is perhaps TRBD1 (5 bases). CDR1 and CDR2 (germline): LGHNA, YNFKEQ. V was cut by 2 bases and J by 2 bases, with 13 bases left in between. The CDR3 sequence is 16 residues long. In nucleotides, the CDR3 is TGTGCCAGCAGCCAATACGGGCGGGGCACTGGAAACACCATATATTTT. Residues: CASSQYGRGTGNTIYF.

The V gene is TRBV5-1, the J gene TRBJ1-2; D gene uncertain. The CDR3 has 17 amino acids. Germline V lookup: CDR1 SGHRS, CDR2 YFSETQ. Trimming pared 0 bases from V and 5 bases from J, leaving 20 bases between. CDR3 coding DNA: TGCGCCAGCAGCTTGGGGCCAGACCCCCTAATTAAGTATGGCTACACCTTC. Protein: CASSLGPDPLIKYGYTF.